Presented here are 29 T cell receptor beta chains from one specimen sequenced in a study of cytomegalovirus exposure and HLA in healthy donors. Amplification used 60 Vbeta primers and 13 Jbeta primers. The method was immunoSEQ multiplex PCR; TCRdb's version includes in-frame clones alone and lacks a portion of them. The sample consists of 30,000 to 40,000 clones, 44% of them appearing once. Sequencing was performed on PBMCs. These receptor sequences come from a woman between 50 and 59 years old in good health and CMV-seronegative.

This chain uses TRBV9 with TRBJ2-1, with D maybe TRBD1 (7 bases). Looked up from germline, CDR1 is SGDLS and CDR2 is YYNGEE. V lost 6 bases and J lost 4, with 17 bases in between. The CDR3 loop spans 15 amino acids. The CDR3: CASTPEGADYNEQFF. Here the CDR3 DNA reads TGTGCCAGCACGCCGGAGGGGGCGGATTACAATGAGCAGTTCTTC. The whole variable domain, remainder taken from reference TRBV9 and TRBJ2-1, is DSGVTQTPKHLITATGQRVTLRCSPRSGDLSVYWYQQSLDQGLQFLIQYYNGEERAKGNILERFSAQQFPDLHSELNLSSLELGDSALYFCASTPEGADYNEQFFGPGTRLTVL.

The chain carries TRBV5-5 and TRBJ2-5; 8 positions match TRBD2. Germline V gives CDR1 SGHKS, CDR2 YYEKEE (reference sequence). The V and J ends lost 6 bases and 5 bases, in that order; junction bases with no gene match: 15. This CDR3 has 16 amino acids. CDR3 bases: TGTGCCAGCATCCCGGGAGGGTTCTCCCTTGGGGAGACCCAGTACTTC. This sequence encodes CASIPGGFSLGETQYF.

The chain couples TRBV30 to TRBJ1-5; D is ambiguous. Germline-derived CDR1 and CDR2 are GTSNPN and SVGIG (reference sequence). This CDR3 region has 12 residues. Trimming left V 0 bases short and J 9 bases short, with 9 bases between. The CDR3: CAWSVRGGPQHF. The CDR3 nucleotides read TGTGCCTGGAGTGTACGGGGTGGGCCCCAGCATTTT.

The genes are TRBV5-1 and TRBJ2-1, with TRBD2 identical over 13 bases. J lost 7 bases, V lost 1 base, and 5 bases had no gene match. The germline V gene encodes CDR1 SGHRS and CDR2 YFSETQ. The CDR3 contains 16 residues. The CDR3 region is CASSLTGLAGMNEQFF. The DNA of the CDR3 is TGCGCCAGCAGCTTGACGGGACTAGCGGGAATGAATGAGCAGTTCTTC.

The V gene is TRBV2, the J gene TRBJ2-3; 12 nucleotides agree with TRBD2. CDR1 is SNHLY and CDR2 is FYNNEI in the germline V gene. After removal of 4 bases from V and 2 bases from J, the junction contained 10 bases not matched to a gene. The CDR3 totals 18 residues. In DNA, the CDR3 is TGTGCCAGCAGTGCATACTGGACTAGCGGGGCCCACACAGATACGCAGTATTTT. This sequence encodes CASSAYWTSGAHTDTQYF.

V and J are TRBV6-4 and TRBJ1-1; D not resolved. Germline V CDR1 and CDR2: MRHNA, SNTAGT. V shed 5 bases and J shed 4 bases, with 11 bases lying between them. This CDR3 region has 13 residues. The CDR3 region is CASSREESTEAFF. Here the CDR3 DNA reads TGTGCCAGCAGTCGTGAGGAATCCACTGAAGCTTTCTTT.

V is TRBV18 and J is TRBJ2-6; D call uncertain. Germline V gives CDR1 KGHSH, CDR2 LQKENI. The V end lost 3 bases, the J end lost 0 bases, and 6 bases lay between the germline ends. CDR3 size: 15 residues. The CDR3 nucleotides are TGTGCCAGCTCACCGGAGCACTCTGGGGCCAACGTCCTGACTTTC. Protein product: CASSPEHSGANVLTF.

The V gene is TRBV27, the J gene TRBJ1-1, with D possibly matching TRBD1 (6 bases). The CDR3 covers 13 residues. Trimming removed 4 bases at V and 0 bases at J, with 6 bases between. Germline V gene sequence: CDR1 MNHEY, CDR2 SMNVEV (reference sequence). CDR3 protein: CASSYRVNTEAFF. The CDR3 DNA is TGTGCCAGCAGTTACAGGGTGAACACTGAAGCTTTCTTT.

The chain joins TRBV21-1 to TRBJ1-1. TRBV21-1 is an annotated pseudogene. The CDR3 is made up of 14 amino acids. The CDR3 DNA follows: TGTGCCAGCAGCAAAACCATGGGGGGAACTGAAGCTTTCTTT. Protein: CASSKTMGGTEAFF.

CDR3: CASSLDPTGSSYNEQFF. The CDR3 DNA is TGTGCCAGCAGCTTAGATCCCACAGGGTCCTCCTACAATGAGCAGTTCTTC. The chain couples TRBV7-2 to TRBJ2-1, with D possibly TRBD1 on 6 matching bases. CDR1 is SGHTA and CDR2 is FQGNSA in the germline V gene. The CDR3 loop spans 17 amino acids. Between the trimmed V and J ends, which lost 1 base and 0 bases, there was a span of 13 bases.

This chain connects TRBV28 to TRBJ2-1, with 12 bases lining up with TRBD2. The germline gives CDR1 MDHEN, CDR2 SYDVKM. V lost 1 base to trimming and J lost 8 bases; unmatched junction nucleotides: 6. The CDR3 totals 16 residues. CDR3 amino acids: CASSLLGTSGRDEQFF. CDR3 DNA sequence: TGTGCCAGCAGTTTATTGGGGACTAGCGGGCGGGATGAGCAGTTCTTC.

This rearrangement joins TRBV5-4 to TRBJ1-2, with TRBD1 as a possible D gene (6 bases). V was trimmed by 5 bases and J by 4 bases, leaving 15 bases between them. Germline V gene data show CDR1 as SGHNT and CDR2 as YYREEE (reference sequence). CDR3 length equals 14 residues. CDR3 bases: TGTGCCAGCAGTGGGGGGGCCAGGAGCTATGGCTACACCTTC. This codes for CASSGGARSYGYTF.

A few counts support this clone. This chain uses TRBV30 with TRBJ1-6, with TRBD1 identical over 7 bases. The CDR3 consists of 12 residues. Germline trimming cut 5 bases from V and 9 bases from J; bases unmatched to any gene: 4. From germline, CDR1 is GTSNPN and CDR2 SVGIG (reference sequence). The CDR3 loop reads CAWGQVGSPLHF. CDR3 coding DNA: TGTGCCTGGGGACAGGTGGGTTCACCCCTCCACTTT.

The CDR3 here is CSVVQRGVGNEQFF. The CDR3 DNA is TGCAGCGTTGTGCAGCGGGGGGTTGGGAATGAGCAGTTCTTC. V is TRBV29-1 and J is TRBJ2-1, with 9 nucleotides matching TRBD2. After removal of 4 bases from V and 7 bases from J, the junction contained 8 bases not matched to a gene. The CDR3 runs to 14 residues. In germline, CDR1 is SQVTM, CDR2 ANQGSEA.

This clone appeared a few times. V is TRBV6-5 and J is TRBJ2-7; 7 bases are shared with TRBD2. There are 15 residues in the CDR3. The junction had 12 bases not matched to a gene; V was cut back by 5 bases and J by 5 bases. CDR1 and CDR2 (germline): MNHEY, SVGAGI. The CDR3 protein is CASSAGVAGVHEQYF. In DNA, the CDR3 is TGTGCCAGCAGTGCCGGGGTAGCGGGTGTCCACGAGCAGTACTTC.

The chain carries TRBV11-3 and TRBJ2-3; TRBD2 matches 8 bases. This CDR3 is built from 16 residues. Germline CDR1 SGHNT, CDR2 YENEEA. With 2 bases clipped from V and 3 bases from J, the junction kept 7 bases outside the gene matches. This chain's CDR3 is CASSLYGTSGTDTQYF. CDR3 nucleotides: TGTGCCAGCAGCTTATATGGGACTAGTGGTACAGATACGCAGTATTTT.

This chain connects TRBV18 to TRBJ2-5, with D hard to call. The J call is in doubt because the DNA end fits TRBJ2-7 better. Germline V lookup: CDR1 KGHSH, CDR2 LQKENI. There are 14 residues in the CDR3. CDR3 region: CASSPRADNYEQYF. Written as DNA, the CDR3 is TGTGCCAGCTCACCACGCGCAGATAACTACGAGCAGTACTTC.

The table lists this clone with a few counts. The V and J genes are TRBV29-1 and TRBJ1-3, with 8 bases lining up with TRBD1. The trim removed 3 bases at V and 1 base at J, leaving 2 bases unmatched. Germline CDR1 and CDR2: SQVTM and ANQGSEA. CDR3 size: 14 residues. The CDR3, as DNA: TGCAGCGTTGATACAGGGGGGTCTGGAAACACCATATATTTT. Amino acids: CSVDTGGSGNTIYF.

This chain uses TRBV10-2 with TRBJ1-2; D is uncertain. V was pared by 2 bases and J by 0 bases, with 7 bases between. This CDR3 has 14 residues. CDR1 is WSHSY and CDR2 is SAAADI in the germline V gene. CDR3 residues: CASSEGGPNYGYTF. The CDR3 DNA reads TGCGCCAGCAGTGAGGGCGGCCCTAACTATGGCTACACCTTC.

This clone was counted only a few times. The chain joins TRBV5-4 to TRBJ2-1; 13 bases align to TRBD2. Trimming at V came to 2 bases and at J to 6 bases, leaving 2 bases not matched to a gene. The CDR3 loop spans 15 amino acids. Germline V gene sequence: CDR1 SGHNT, CDR2 YYREEE (reference sequence). The CDR3 sequence is CASSLWTSGGNEQFF. The CDR3 DNA reads TGTGCCAGCAGCTTATGGACTAGCGGGGGCAATGAGCAGTTCTTC.

This clone was recorded a few times. The V and J genes are TRBV7-3 and TRBJ2-7; D ambiguous. Trimming stripped 5 bases from V and 4 bases from J, with 9 bases between. CDR3 size: 12 residues. CDR1 and CDR2 (germline): SGHTA, FQGTGA. CDR3 loop: CASSPFRYEQYF. In nucleotides, the CDR3 is TGTGCCAGCAGCCCGTTCCGGTACGAGCAGTACTTC.

This clone has only a few counts. This rearrangement joins TRBV6-4 to TRBJ2-3; TRBD2 matches at 11 bases. CDR3 size: 18 residues. Germline values: CDR1 MRHNA, CDR2 SNTAGT. V was clipped by 5 bases and J by 2 bases; unmatched bases: 12. In DNA, the CDR3 is TGTGCCAGCAGTCCCCGAGAACTAGCGGGGGCTTACACAGATACGCAGTATTTT. The encoded protein is CASSPRELAGAYTDTQYF.

The CDR3 DNA is TGTGCCAGCTCACCAAGGGGACTAAGTCAAGAGACCCAGTACTTC. Its protein product is CASSPRGLSQETQYF. V usage is TRBV18 and J usage is TRBJ2-5; TRBD2 matches 7 bases. The V gene's germline CDR1 is KGHSH and CDR2 LQKENI. J was trimmed by 2 bases and V by 2 bases; bases with no gene match: 5. This CDR3 is built from 15 residues.

Comments on this clone: The junction and the germline gene differ at one end; a read error may be behind it. J is TRBJ1-2 and V is TRBV7-9, with TRBD1 matching 8 bases. Germline V gives CDR1 SEHNR, CDR2 FQNEAQ (reference sequence). The CDR3 is made up of 17 amino acids. The CDR3: CSSSLGQGQTYNYGYTF. For the CDR3, the DNA is TGTTCCAGCAGCCTAGGACAGGGACAGACATACAACTATGGCTACACCTTC.

This clone was seen a handful of times. J is TRBJ2-5 and V is TRBV18, with 8 bases matching TRBD1. Per germline, CDR1 KGHSH and CDR2 LQKENI. V lost 6 bases to trimming and J lost 3 bases; unmatched junction nucleotides: 6. CDR3 length equals 14 residues. DNA for the CDR3: TGTGCCAGCTCTCGAGACAGGGGTGAAGAGACCCAGTACTTC. Amino acids: CASSRDRGEETQYF.

This clone was counted a few times. The chain has TRBV6-5 and TRBJ1-5; TRBD1 matches at 8 bases. Trimming took 4 bases from V and 2 from J; bases not matched to a gene: 7. CDR1 and CDR2 (germline): MNHEY, SVGAGI. The CDR3 is 16 amino acids. The CDR3 nucleotides are TGTGCCAGCAGTTTAGGACAGGGTACGGGCAATCAGCCCCAGCATTTT. It encodes CASSLGQGTGNQPQHF.

To note about this clone: Other DNA sequences within the sample encode an identical CDR3. The chain is built from TRBV27 and TRBJ2-6; 9 bases line up with TRBD1. The germline gives CDR1 MNHEY, CDR2 SMNVEV (reference sequence). J lost 0 bases, V lost 7 bases, and 7 bases had no gene match. The CDR3 has 17 amino acids. CDR3 region: CASNPGQGLSGANVLTF. The CDR3, as DNA: TGTGCCAGCAATCCAGGACAGGGGCTCTCTGGGGCCAACGTCCTGACTTTC. Using reference TRBV27 and TRBJ2-6 for the parts outside the CDR3, the full variable domain is EAQVTQNPRYLITVTGKKLTVTCSQNMNHEYMSWYRQDPGLGLRQIYYSMNVEVTDKGDVPEGYKVSRKEKRNFPLILESPSPNQTSLYFCASNPGQGLSGANVLTFGAGSRLTVL.

A few counts support this clone. The J gene is TRBJ2-4, the V gene TRBV19; 11 positions match TRBD1. Germline-derived CDR1 and CDR2 are LNHDA and SQIVND (reference sequence). V was clipped by 4 bases and J by 7 bases; unmatched bases: 3. This CDR3 comprises 14 residues. The CDR3 region has the DNA TGTGCCAGTAGTACCCGGGACAGGGGGAACATTCAGTACTTC. It yields the protein CASSTRDRGNIQYF.

On this clone itself: Relative to the germline gene, one junction end is altered; a read error may explain this. The rearrangement uses TRBV7-9 and TRBJ2-7; 9 bases fit TRBD2. Germline assignment: CDR1 SEHNR and CDR2 FQNEAQ (reference sequence). The CDR3 contains 15 residues. CDR3 sequence: CSSSSRASGIHEQYF. The CDR3 DNA reads TGTTCCAGCAGCTCTCGGGCTAGCGGGATACACGAGCAGTACTTC.